This T cell receptor beta chain was retrieved from a study of shared clonotypes between healthy human individuals. Study-level findings and limits: Only blood was sampled, and tissue TCR repertoires likely differ from blood ones.

Note on this clone: Its matching antigen is unknown.

Sequencing used immunoSEQ multiplex PCR; TCRdb keeps in-frame clones, though not all of them. The table has about 2.1 million clones, about 93% seen once. The naive CD8 fraction comprised CD45RO-negative cells positively selected for CCR7 and excluded terminally differentiated effector memory CD45RA+ cells. Germline CDR1 reads MDHEN; CDR2 reads SYDVKM. The CDR3 sequence is 14 residues long. The V and J ends lost 8 bases and 4 bases respectively, with 17 bases between them. The chain has TRBV28 and TRBJ1-2, with D maybe TRBD1 (6 bases). The sample was naive CD8+ T cells from PBMCs. This TCR was sampled from a man aged 18 to 30 in good health. Some clones in this sample may be carry-over from other donors' samples. The CDR3 protein is CASRTTGFFYGYTF. The CDR3 bases are TGTGCCAGCCGTACTACAGGGTTCTTCTATGGCTACACCTTC.